This TCR beta chain was recorded in a study of cytomegalovirus exposure and HLA in healthy donors. TCRdb keeps only in-frame clones here, not all; method: immunoSEQ multiplex PCR. The sample has around 150,000 clones, about 90% seen once; the top ten hold roughly 3%. Regarding this clone: Its antigen is as yet unknown.

Points from the study as a whole: It was approximately 160 TCR beta chains that were listed as cytomegalovirus-associated. Whilst most TCR sequences proved rare, a subset of public TCRs occurred across many donors.

From germline, CDR1 is MDHEN and CDR2 SYDVKM. There are 16 residues in the CDR3. After removal of 5 bases from V and 4 bases from J, the junction contained 9 bases not matched to a gene. The receptor was derived from a woman aged 18 to 35 in good health and CMV-seropositive. The specimen was PBMCs. The V gene is TRBV28, the J gene TRBJ2-1; 9 bases are a match to TRBD2. The CDR3 bases are TGTGCCAGCAGTCCCGGGGGAGCGGGAGGATACAATGAGCAGTTCTTC. It codes for CASSPGGAGGYNEQFF.